This note documents a single T cell receptor beta chain sequence. The antigen is undetermined. The data belong to a study of CD8+ T cells in alopecia areata. Overall study: A 6-month off-drug phase came after tofacitinib, which had lasted 6 to 18 months. Study results and limitations: Alopecia totalis/universalis scalp especially showed more expanded CD8+ clones than normal scalp.

Peripheral blood samples and lesional scalp punch biopsies were obtained from alopecia areata patients. Extraction and reverse transcription of RNA yielded cDNA as the sequencing template. Here immunoSEQ multiplex PCR was the method, and the copy in TCRdb shows in-frame clones only, minus some. The sample has over 150,000 clones, more than 60% seen once; the top ten hold under 2%. The TCR sequence derives from a human donor with alopecia areata. The sequencing here drew on CD4+ T cells sorted from blood, taken at week 0.

CDR3 protein: CASSLGSAAGTQYF. The CDR3 DNA follows: TGTGCCAGCAGCTTAGGGTCAGCTGCGGGTACGCAGTATTTT. The chain couples TRBV7-6 to TRBJ2-3, with D perhaps TRBD2 (5 bases). The V end lost 1 base, the J end lost 8 bases, and 13 bases lay between the germline ends. This CDR3 is 14 amino acids long. Germline loops: CDR1 SGHVS, CDR2 FNYEAQ. Filled out from reference TRBV7-6 and TRBJ2-3, the complete variable domain reads GAGVSQSPRYKVTKRGQDVALRCDPISGHVSLYWYRQALGQGPEFLTYFNYEAQQDKSGLPNDRFSAERPEGSISTLTIQRTEQRDSAMYRCASSLGSAAGTQYFGPGTRLTVL.